What follows are 20 T cell receptor beta chains derived from one specimen sequenced in a study of T cell responses to AZD1222 COVID-19 vaccine. Measured with immunoSEQ multiplex PCR; TCRdb has only the in-frame clones, and not every one. Among fewer than 180,000 clones, more than 90% were seen once, and the ten largest hold about 3.6%. The material was peripheral blood, obtained 28 days after the second AZD1222 dose. These receptors all stem from an adult who received the AZD1222 COVID-19 vaccine.

The rearrangement uses TRBV7-2 and TRBJ2-2; D remains unclear. Per germline, CDR1 SGHTA and CDR2 FQGNSA. The CDR3 is 14 amino acids. Trimming took 5 bases from V and 6 from J, leaving 13 bases between them. Written as DNA, the CDR3 is TGTGCCAGCAGCACCCTAGGAGATGCCGGGGAGCTGTTTTTT. The encoded protein is CASSTLGDAGELFF.

This chain links TRBV7-9 with TRBJ2-3; possibly TRBD1 for D (5 bases). This CDR3 contains 13 residues. Looked up from germline, CDR1 is SEHNR and CDR2 is FQNEAQ (reference sequence). Trimming cost V 6 bases and J 2 bases, with 9 bases left between them. In nucleotides, the CDR3 is TGTGCCAGCAGTCAGGGCATCACAGATACGCAGTATTTT. It is translated as CASSQGITDTQYF.

This clone was observed a single time. The rearrangement joins TRBV10-1 to TRBJ1-2; D is undetermined. Germline loops: CDR1 WNHNN, CDR2 SYGVQD (reference sequence). The V end lost 6 bases, the J end lost 8 bases, and 16 bases lay between the germline ends. The CDR3 is 13 amino acids. In DNA, the CDR3 is TGCGCCAGCAGCCTAGTCCCGGAAGGGGGCTACACCTTC. Translating it yields CASSLVPEGGYTF.

The rearrangement joins TRBV7-9 to TRBJ2-7; 10 nucleotides agree with TRBD1. CDR3 length equals 15 residues. Germline loops: CDR1 SEHNR, CDR2 FQNEAQ (reference sequence). Trimming at V came to 0 bases and at J to 9 bases, leaving 8 bases not matched to a gene. The CDR3 region has the DNA TGTGCCAGCAGCTTAGCCGAGACAGGGGGCGCGGTGCAGTACTTC. Protein product: CASSLAETGGAVQYF.

This clone showed up just once. The gene calls are TRBV5-1 and TRBJ2-1, with D unclear. This CDR3 contains 16 residues. The germline V and J ends were trimmed by 3 bases and 5 bases, with 18 bases remaining between them. Germline CDR1 SGHRS, CDR2 YFSETQ. The CDR3: CASSSVVNRLHNEQFF. CDR3 coding DNA: TGCGCCAGCAGCTCCGTAGTGAACCGCCTTCACAATGAGCAGTTCTTC.

In this sample, this clone turned up once. J is TRBJ2-7 and V is TRBV2, with 7 bases lining up with TRBD1. The CDR3 contains 13 residues. Germline V gene data show CDR1 as SNHLY and CDR2 as FYNNEI. Trimming took 4 bases from V and 8 from J; bases not matched to a gene: 8. CDR3 protein: CASSAEQGSKQYF. The CDR3, as DNA: TGTGCCAGCAGTGCGGAACAGGGGAGTAAGCAGTACTTC.

To note about this clone: At one boundary the junction diverges from the germline segment, which might be a read error. V is TRBV18 and J is TRBJ1-5; 10 nucleotides line up with TRBD1. Looked up from germline, CDR1 is KGHSH and CDR2 is LQKENI. This CDR3 is built from 16 residues. This CDR3 reads CASSLSGQGYYQPQHF. CDR3 DNA: TGTGCCAGCTCACTGTCGGGACAGGGGTACTATCAACCCCAGCATTTT.

DNA of the CDR3: TGTGCCAGCAGTTACCTAGGGGTGGGCCGCGAGCAGTACTTC. This encodes CASSYLGVGREQYF. V gene TRBV6-5 combines with J gene TRBJ2-7; TRBD1 is a possible D gene (5 bases). There are 14 residues in the CDR3. Trimming removed 2 bases at V and 6 bases at J, with 14 bases between. Germline loops: CDR1 MNHEY, CDR2 SVGAGI.

The chain recombines TRBV2 with TRBJ1-3; no definite D call. This CDR3 has 13 amino acids. Germline V gene sequence: CDR1 SNHLY, CDR2 FYNNEI. V was cut by 4 bases and J by 0 bases, with 4 bases left in between. The chain's CDR3 is CASSVGSGNTIYF. In DNA, the CDR3 is TGTGCCAGCAGTGTAGGCTCTGGAAACACCATATATTTT.

The V call is TRBV4-1, the J call TRBJ1-3; D remains ambiguous. Trimming left V 6 bases short and J 4 bases short, with 13 bases between. CDR1 and CDR2 from the germline V gene are MGHRA and YSYEKL. The CDR3 has 14 amino acids. The CDR3 nucleotides read TGCGCCAGCAGACAGCTAATATCGGGAAACACCATATATTTT. Translated, it gives CASRQLISGNTIYF.

The V call is TRBV2, the J call TRBJ2-7; weak D call: TRBD2 (6 bases). The CDR3 covers 14 residues. From germline, CDR1 is SNHLY and CDR2 FYNNEI. Trimming removed 4 bases at V and 0 bases at J, with 10 bases between. This chain's CDR3 is CASSGGRNSYEQYF. CDR3 in DNA: TGTGCCAGCAGTGGTGGGAGGAACTCCTACGAGCAGTACTTC. Combining the CDR3 with reference TRBV2 and TRBJ2-7 gives the whole variable domain EPEVTQTPSHQVTQMGQEVILRCVPISNHLYFYWYRQILGQKVEFLVSFYNNEISEKSEIFDDQFSVERPDGSNFTLKIRSTKLEDSAMYFCASSGGRNSYEQYFGPGTRLTVT.

The V and J genes are TRBV21-1 and TRBJ1-5; the table's D call, TRBD1, has no DNA check behind it. TRBV21-1 is a pseudogene locus. This CDR3 has 16 residues. The CDR3 DNA follows: TGTGCCAGCAGCAAAGCGCAGGAATATAGCAATCAGCCCCAGCATTTT. Protein: CASSKAQEYSNQPQHF.

The chain has TRBV6-1 and TRBJ2-1; TRBD2 agrees at 9 bases. Germline V gene sequence: CDR1 MNHNS, CDR2 SASEGT. J gave up 0 bases and V 2 bases, and 8 bases lay outside the gene matches. This CDR3 has 18 residues. This CDR3 reads CASSEFSGGASSYNEQFF. CDR3 coding DNA: TGTGCCAGCAGTGAATTTAGCGGGGGCGCGAGCTCCTACAATGAGCAGTTCTTC.

The V and J genes are TRBV11-2 and TRBJ2-5, with D uncertain. The CDR3 has 16 residues. The germline gives CDR1 SGHAT, CDR2 FQNNGV. With 5 bases removed from V and 1 base from J, the gap between germline ends came to 17 bases. CDR3 sequence (DNA): TGTGCCAGCAGCCAAGAAGTCCGGGTAGTCCAAGAGACCCAGTACTTC. Protein: CASSQEVRVVQETQYF.

This clone was observed once. V gene TRBV11-2 combines with J gene TRBJ1-4, with D maybe TRBD1 (6 bases). V was pared by 3 bases and J by 0 bases, with 14 bases between. The CDR3 spans 17 residues. Germline CDR1 SGHAT, CDR2 FQNNGV. Written as DNA, the CDR3 is TGTGCCAGCAGCTTTACAGGGAGGAGGGCAACTAATGAAAAACTGTTTTTT. This gives the protein CASSFTGRRATNEKLFF.

This rearrangement joins TRBV5-4 to TRBJ2-5; 9 nucleotides agree with TRBD2. CDR1 and CDR2 from the germline V gene are SGHNT and YYREEE (reference sequence). V trimming: 1 base; J trimming: 2 bases; junction bases outside the gene matches: 3. The CDR3 consists of 15 residues. The CDR3, as DNA: TGTGCCAGCAGCTTGTACCTAGCGGGACAAGAGACCCAGTACTTC. This codes for CASSLYLAGQETQYF.

This chain uses TRBV7-3 with TRBJ2-3; no reliable D call. The CDR3 runs 16 residues. The germline V gene encodes CDR1 SGHTA and CDR2 FQGTGA. V was trimmed by 0 bases and J by 0 bases, leaving 10 bases between them. The CDR3 loop is CASSLTASTSTDTQYF. CDR3 bases: TGTGCCAGCAGCTTAACGGCGAGCACTAGCACAGATACGCAGTATTTT.

The chain is built from TRBV18 and TRBJ2-7; D might be TRBD1 (5 bases). V gave up 3 bases and J gave up 6 bases, with 9 bases separating them. CDR3 length: 12 amino acids. Per the germline V gene, CDR1 is KGHSH and CDR2 is LQKENI. The CDR3 here is CASSPRVSEQYF. CDR3 in DNA: TGTGCCAGCTCACCCAGGGTATCCGAGCAGTACTTC.

The genes are TRBV10-1 and TRBJ2-7; no definite D call. Trimming cost V 5 bases and J 2 bases, with 13 bases left between them. The CDR3 extends over 14 amino acids. Germline CDR1 reads WNHNN; CDR2 reads SYGVQD (reference sequence). CDR3 loop: CASSRPQEPYEQYF. The CDR3 nucleotides are TGCGCCAGCAGTCGCCCGCAGGAACCCTACGAGCAGTACTTC.

The chain recombines TRBV7-2 with TRBJ2-2; the D gene is possibly TRBD2 (5 bases). Trimming removed 3 bases from V and 9 bases from J, with 14 bases in between. The CDR3 spans 14 residues. In germline, CDR1 is SGHTA, CDR2 FQGNSA. For the CDR3, the DNA is TGTGCCAGCAGCTTGGGAGCCCTCAGTAGGGAGCTGTTTTTT. Translation gives CASSLGALSRELFF.